The rows below give T cell receptor beta chains drawn from one sample of a study of blood T cell repertoires in COVID-19. Libraries were prepared by immunoSEQ multiplex PCR; TCRdb keeps only in-frame clonotypes and omits some of them. Of about 160,000 clones detected, 65% to 80% appear once; the ten largest clones hold 8.1%. The sample comprised peripheral blood. The receptors were gathered from a man aged 55 to 70 with acute or convalescent COVID-19. Both conserved end residues are part of each CDR3. The order of the fields is clone size, D gene, J gene, V gene, CDR3 protein, CDR3 DNA. The D gene is left open where the match is weak. Not all rows give a size; the values are once, few, many and, for expanded clones, a class.

>.|.|TRBJ2-3|TRBV7-3
CASSPSSHSGDTQYF
TGTGCCAGCAGCCCGAGCAGCCACTCGGGAGATACGCAGTATTTT
>.|.|TRBJ2-7|TRBV5-1
CASSLALGGSYEQYF
TGCGCCAGCAGCTTGGCCTTGGGGGGCTCCTACGAGCAGTACTTC
>.|.|TRBJ2-1|TRBV10-2
CASSANEVLSRNEQFF
TGCGCCAGCAGCGCGAACGAGGTCCTCAGTAGGAATGAGCAGTTCTTC
>.|TRBD1|TRBJ1-3|TRBV30
CAWPDRDRNTIYF
TGTGCCTGGCCAGACAGGGATCGAAACACCATATATTTT
>.|.|TRBJ1-2|TRBV4-3
CASSQDHTGKVDYGYTF
TGCGCCAGCAGCCAAGATCATACAGGGAAAGTAGACTATGGCTACACCTTC
>.|TRBD1|TRBJ1-4|TRBV5-5
CASSFISGTGYEKLFF
TGTGCCAGCAGCTTTATATCCGGGACAGGGTATGAAAAACTGTTTTTT
>.|.|TRBJ2-1|TRBV5-6
CASSLTNRNEQFF
TGTGCCAGCAGCTTGACCAATCGGAATGAGCAGTTCTTC
>few|.|TRBJ1-2|TRBV10-2
CASSDGGYGYTF
TGCGCCAGCAGTGACGGTGGCTATGGCTACACCTTC
>.|.|TRBJ2-7|TRBV12-3/TRBV12-4
CASSGDISYEQYF
TGTGCCAGCAGTGGGGACATCTCCTACGAGCAGTACTTC
>.|.|TRBJ1-1|TRBV24-1
CATSRGNTEAFF
TGTGCCACCTCGCGCGGGAACACTGAAGCTTTCTTT
>once|TRBD1|TRBJ1-5|TRBV3-1/TRBV3-2
CASSPYRGQPQHF
TGTGCCAGCAGCCCGTACAGGGGACAGCCCCAGCATTTT
>.|TRBD1|TRBJ2-7|TRBV7-6
CASSAGTGGLGQYF
TGTGCCAGCAGCGCCGGGACAGGGGGCTTGGGGCAGTACTTC
>.|TRBD1|TRBJ1-4|TRBV12-5
CASGFPTGGREKLFF
TGTGCTAGTGGTTTCCCGACAGGGGGTCGGGAAAAACTGTTTTTT
>.|TRBD2|TRBJ2-1|TRBV6-2/TRBV6-3
CASSYSLAGGLDEQFF
TGTGCCAGCAGTTACTCACTAGCGGGGGGGCTTGATGAGCAGTTCTTC
>.|.|TRBJ2-7|TRBV9
CASSAGTYPGDSYEQYF
TGTGCCAGCAGCGCCGGGACTTACCCGGGGGACTCCTACGAGCAGTACTTC
>few|.|TRBJ2-7|TRBV7-2
CASSQTAAYEQYF
TGTGCCAGCAGCCAAACGGCGGCCTACGAGCAGTACTTC
>.|.|TRBJ2-1|TRBV9
CASSVGGENNEQFF
TGTGCCAGCAGCGTAGGCGGGGAGAACAATGAGCAGTTCTTC
>few|TRBD1|TRBJ1-6|TRBV6-5
CASKMQGDGSPLHF
TGTGCCAGCAAGATGCAGGGGGACGGTTCACCCCTCCACTTT
>.|TRBD1|TRBJ1-1|TRBV6-5
CASSFTGDAEAFF
TGTGCCAGCAGTTTCACAGGGGATGCTGAAGCTTTCTTT
>.|.|TRBJ2-2|TRBV11-3
CASSFQGKNTGELFF
TGTGCCAGCAGTTTCCAGGGGAAGAACACCGGGGAGCTGTTTTTT
>many|TRBD2|TRBJ2-2|TRBV2
CASRRLAGNTGELFF
TGTGCCAGCAGGAGACTAGCGGGGAACACCGGGGAGCTGTTTTTT
>.|TRBD1|TRBJ1-3|TRBV9
CASSGGTVTRSGNTIYF
TGTGCCAGCAGCGGCGGGACAGTTACCCGCTCTGGAAACACCATATATTTT
>.|.|TRBJ2-5|TRBV7-8
CASSRAGGASTETQYF
TGTGCCAGCAGCCGAGCCGGCGGGGCTAGCACGGAGACCCAGTACTTC
>.|TRBD2|TRBJ2-1|TRBV6-5
CASSSRAGGVNNEQFF
TGTGCCAGCAGTTCGAGAGCGGGGGGGGTTAACAATGAGCAGTTCTTC
>.|.|TRBJ1-2|TRBV7-2
CASSLTYREGYTF
TGTGCCAGCAGCTTAACCTACAGGGAAGGCTACACCTTC
>.|TRBD1|TRBJ1-2|TRBV4-1
CASSPSGQGINYGYTF
TGCGCCAGCAGCCCCTCGGGACAGGGGATTAACTATGGCTACACCTTC
>.|TRBD1|TRBJ1-2|TRBV28
CASSKTGGNYGYTF
TGTGCCAGCAGTAAAACAGGGGGTAACTATGGCTACACCTTC
>.|TRBD1|TRBJ1-2|TRBV6-5
CASSSGTVGGYTF
TGTGCCAGCAGTTCCGGGACAGTGGGAGGCTACACCTTC
>.|TRBD1|TRBJ2-1|TRBV3-1/TRBV3-2
CASSQDVGQGEQFF
TGTGCCAGCAGCCAAGATGTCGGACAGGGTGAGCAGTTCTTC
>once|.|TRBJ2-3|TRBV7-2
CASSLQGGRTDTQYF
TGTGCCAGCAGCTTACAGGGTGGTAGAACAGATACGCAGTATTTT
>.|TRBD2|TRBJ2-1|TRBV5-4
CASSLVLAGDPSSYNEQFF
TGTGCCAGCAGCTTGGTTCTAGCGGGGGACCCCAGCTCCTACAATGAGCAGTTCTTC
>once|.|TRBJ1-5|TRBV10-1
CASRDSSLNQPQHF
TGCGCCAGCAGGGACAGTTCACTCAATCAGCCCCAGCATTTT
>.|TRBD1|TRBJ2-3|TRBV6-5
CASSYSTGRADTQYF
TGTGCCAGCAGTTACTCGACAGGGCGCGCAGATACGCAGTATTTT
>.|TRBD1|TRBJ2-7|TRBV5-1
CASSPNSGTATYEQYF
TGCGCCAGCAGCCCCAACTCCGGGACAGCTACCTACGAGCAGTACTTC
>once|.|TRBJ2-7|TRBV5-6
CASSPPGGNEQYF
TGTGCCAGCAGCCCACCTGGGGGCAACGAGCAGTACTTC
>few|.|TRBJ2-1|TRBV21-1
CASPRQEHNEQFF
TGTGCCAGCCCCAGACAGGAACACAATGAGCAGTTCTTC
>.|.|TRBJ1-6|TRBV7-2
CASSLVNSYNSPLHF
TGTGCCAGCAGCTTAGTTAACTCCTATAATTCACCCCTCCACTTT
>.|TRBD2|TRBJ2-5|TRBV3-1/TRBV3-2
CASSQDYQRGGRETQYF
TGTGCCAGCAGCCAAGATTACCAGCGGGGGGGCCGGGAGACCCAGTACTTC
>.|.|TRBJ2-7|TRBV5-6
CASSGSRGMEQYF
TGTGCCAGCAGCGGTTCCCGAGGGATGGAGCAGTACTTC
>.|TRBD2|TRBJ2-3|TRBV11-3
CASSFLAGGPSTDTQYF
TGTGCCAGCAGCTTTTTAGCGGGGGGGCCTAGCACAGATACGCAGTATTTT
>.|.|TRBJ1-6|TRBV27
CASSTLRNSPLHF
TGTGCCAGCAGTACTCTCAGGAATTCACCCCTCCACTTT
>.|.|TRBJ1-3|TRBV4-3
CASSQTGLSSGNTIYF
TGCGCCAGCAGCCAAACGGGACTCAGCTCTGGAAACACCATATATTTT
>.|TRBD1|TRBJ2-7|TRBV28
CASSLSGQGKGYEQYF
TGTGCCAGCAGTTTATCTGGACAGGGTAAGGGTTACGAGCAGTACTTC
>.|.|TRBJ1-1|TRBV10-3
CAISDTHTEAFF
TGTGCCATCAGTGACACACACACTGAAGCTTTCTTT
>.|.|TRBJ1-2|TRBV6-4
CASTAGGSGRKYYGYTF
TGTGCCAGCACCGCGGGTGGTAGCGGCCGAAAATATTATGGCTACACCTTC
>.|.|TRBJ2-7|TRBV5-1
CASSPTGYEQYF
TGCGCCAGCAGCCCTACAGGCTACGAGCAGTACTTC
>.|.|TRBJ2-5|TRBV10-3
CAISEEGVGTQYF
TGTGCCATCAGTGAAGAGGGGGTCGGGACCCAGTACTTC
>many|.|TRBJ1-2|TRBV5-6
CASSLFSSGYTF
TGTGCCAGCAGCTTATTTTCATCCGGCTACACCTTC
>.|.|TRBJ1-2|TRBV4-1
CASSHQQSSYGYTF
TGCGCCAGCAGCCATCAACAGTCATCCTATGGCTACACCTTC
>.|.|TRBJ1-6|TRBV19
CASQRQTLGNSPLHF
TGTGCCAGTCAACGACAGACACTGGGGAATTCACCCCTCCACTTT
>.|TRBD1|TRBJ2-7|TRBV28
CASRTDRDPYEQYF
TGTGCCAGCAGAACGGACAGGGACCCTTACGAGCAGTACTTC